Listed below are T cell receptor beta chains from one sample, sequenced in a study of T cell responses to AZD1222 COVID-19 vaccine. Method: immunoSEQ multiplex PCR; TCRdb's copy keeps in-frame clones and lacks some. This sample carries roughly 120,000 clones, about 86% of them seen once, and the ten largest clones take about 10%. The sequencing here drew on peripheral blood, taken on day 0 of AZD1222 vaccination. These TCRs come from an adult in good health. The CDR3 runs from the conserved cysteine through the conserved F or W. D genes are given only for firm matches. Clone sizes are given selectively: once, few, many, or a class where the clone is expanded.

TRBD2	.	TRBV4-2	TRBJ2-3	TGTGCCAGCAGCCAACGAGCGGGATTCAATACGCAGTATTTT	CASSQRAGFNTQYF
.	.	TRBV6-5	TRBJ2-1	TGTGCCAGCAGTTACTCCGAGATGGGCAATGAGCAGTTCTTC	CASSYSEMGNEQFF
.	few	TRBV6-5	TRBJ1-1	TGTGCCAGCAGTTACTCGACTGGGAACACTGAAGCTTTCTTT	CASSYSTGNTEAFF
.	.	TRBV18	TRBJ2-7	TGTGCCAGCTCACCACCGCCAGGGACCGAGCAGTACTTC	CASSPPPGTEQYF
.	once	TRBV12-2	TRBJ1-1	TGTGCAAGTCGCCTGGGGACAGGAACTATGAACACTGAAGCTTTCTTT	CASRLGTGTMNTEAFF
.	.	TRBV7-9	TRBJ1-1	TGTGCCAGCAGCTTAGGATGGGGAATGAACACTGAAGCTTTCTTT	CASSLGWGMNTEAFF
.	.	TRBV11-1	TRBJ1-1	TGTGCCAGCAGCTTCCAGGGTGGGTTGGTGAACACTGAAGCTTTCTTT	CASSFQGGLVNTEAFF
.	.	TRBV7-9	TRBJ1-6	TGTGCCAGCAGCTTAGACTTCGCCGGGAATTCACCCCTCCACTTT	CASSLDFAGNSPLHF
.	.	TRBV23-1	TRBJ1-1	TGCGCCAGCAGTCACCGCACAACTGAAGCTTTCTTT	CASSHRTTEAFF
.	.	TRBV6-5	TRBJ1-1	TGTGCCAGCGGGTCGGACAGCTACACTGAAGCTTTCTTT	CASGSDSYTEAFF
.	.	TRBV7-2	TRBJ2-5	TGTGCCAGCAGCCGTGGGCAGGCGAAAGAGACCCAGTACTTC	CASSRGQAKETQYF